This TCR beta chain emerged from a study of cytotoxic CD8 clonotypes in ibrutinib-treated CLL. Overall study context: Responses: roughly 25 partial, 2 complete; after median roughly 63 months, approximately 14 stayed remitted, around 12 progressed. After a median roughly a year on treatment (6 to 36), response samples were drawn.

V lost 3 bases to trimming and J lost 0 bases, with 8 bases between them. Germline V gene lookup returns CDR1 SGHRS and CDR2 YFSETQ. The CDR3 length is 14 residues. As to this clone: Other DNA sequences within the sample encode an identical CDR3.

A 1 in 200,000 to 1 in 1 million T cell depth was the sequencing target. Some clones are missing from TCRdb's copy, which holds only in-frame ones; the method was immunoSEQ multiplex PCR. There are around 70,000 clones in the sample; more than 70% occur only once, and roughly 7.7% lies in the top ten. The sequence derives from a human donor with chronic lymphocytic leukemia. V and J are TRBV5-1 and TRBJ2-3; D is uncertain. The sequenced sample was PBMCs, obtained at disease progression, from a patient treated with ibrutinib. The CDR3 here is CASSSGGSTDTQYF. The CDR3 DNA reads as TGCGCCAGCAGCTCTGGTGGCAGCACAGATACGCAGTATTTT.